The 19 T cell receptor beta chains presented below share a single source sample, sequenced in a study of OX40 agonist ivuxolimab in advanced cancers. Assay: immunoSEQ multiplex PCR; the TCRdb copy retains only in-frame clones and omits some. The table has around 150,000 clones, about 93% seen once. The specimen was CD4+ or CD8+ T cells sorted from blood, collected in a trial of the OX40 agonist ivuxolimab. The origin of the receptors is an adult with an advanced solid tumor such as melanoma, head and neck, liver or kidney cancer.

CDR3 residues: CASSLAPSNQPQHF. The CDR3 coding sequence is TGTGCCAGCAGCTTGGCGCCTAGCAATCAGCCCCAGCATTTT. This rearrangement joins TRBV5-5 to TRBJ1-5; the D is unclear. Germline V lookup: CDR1 SGHKS, CDR2 YYEKEE (reference sequence). V lost 0 bases, J lost 0 bases, and 4 bases lay in between. CDR3 length: 14 amino acids.

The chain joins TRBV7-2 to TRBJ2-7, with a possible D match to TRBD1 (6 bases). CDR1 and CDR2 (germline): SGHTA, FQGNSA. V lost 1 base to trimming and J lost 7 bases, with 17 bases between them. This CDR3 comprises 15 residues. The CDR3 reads CASSLVGHSPGEQYF. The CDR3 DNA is TGTGCCAGCAGCTTAGTGGGACATTCCCCGGGGGAGCAGTACTTC. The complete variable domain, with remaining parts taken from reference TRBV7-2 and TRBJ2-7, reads GAGVSQSPSNKVTEKGKDVELRCDPISGHTALYWYRQSLGQGLEFLIYFQGNSAPDKSGLPSDRFSAERTGGSVSTLTIQRTQQEDSAVYLCASSLVGHSPGEQYFGPGTRLTVT.

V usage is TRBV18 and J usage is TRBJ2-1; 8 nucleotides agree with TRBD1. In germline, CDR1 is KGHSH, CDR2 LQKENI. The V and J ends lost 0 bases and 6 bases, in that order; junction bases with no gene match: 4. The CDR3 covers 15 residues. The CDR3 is CASSPPPTGANEQFF. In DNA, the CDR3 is TGTGCCAGCTCACCACCGCCGACAGGGGCCAATGAGCAGTTCTTC.

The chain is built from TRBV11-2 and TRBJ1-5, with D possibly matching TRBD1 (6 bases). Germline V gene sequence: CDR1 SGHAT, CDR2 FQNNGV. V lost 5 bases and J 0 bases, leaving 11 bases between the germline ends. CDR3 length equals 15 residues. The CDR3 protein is CASSLGAGSNQPQHF. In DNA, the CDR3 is TGTGCCAGCAGCCTGGGGGCGGGTAGCAATCAGCCCCAGCATTTT.

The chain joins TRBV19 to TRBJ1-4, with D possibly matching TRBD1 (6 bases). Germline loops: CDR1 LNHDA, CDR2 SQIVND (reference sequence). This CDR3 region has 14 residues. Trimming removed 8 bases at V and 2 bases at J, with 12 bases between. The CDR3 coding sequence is TGTGCCAGTCGGGCAGGGGCGACTAATGAAAAACTGTTTTTT. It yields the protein CASRAGATNEKLFF.

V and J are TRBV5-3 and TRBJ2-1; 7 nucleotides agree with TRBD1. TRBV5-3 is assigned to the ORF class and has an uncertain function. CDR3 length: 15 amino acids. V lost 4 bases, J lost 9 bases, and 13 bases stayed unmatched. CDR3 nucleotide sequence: TGTGCCAGAAGCGTTCCGGACAGGTCGGAATGTGAGCAGTTCTTC. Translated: CARSVPDRSECEQFF.

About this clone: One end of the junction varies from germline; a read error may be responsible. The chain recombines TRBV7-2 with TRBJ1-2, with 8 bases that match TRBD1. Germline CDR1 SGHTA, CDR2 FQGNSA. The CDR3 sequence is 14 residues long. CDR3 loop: CVSSSRTGRDGYTF. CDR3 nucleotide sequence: TGTGTCAGCAGCTCTAGGACAGGGAGGGATGGCTACACCTTC.

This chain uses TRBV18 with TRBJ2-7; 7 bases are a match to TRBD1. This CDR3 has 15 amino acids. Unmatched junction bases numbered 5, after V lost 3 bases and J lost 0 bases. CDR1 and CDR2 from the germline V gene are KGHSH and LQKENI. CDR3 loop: CASSPRTGTSYEQYF. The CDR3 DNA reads TGTGCCAGCTCACCGCGGACAGGAACCTCCTACGAGCAGTACTTC.

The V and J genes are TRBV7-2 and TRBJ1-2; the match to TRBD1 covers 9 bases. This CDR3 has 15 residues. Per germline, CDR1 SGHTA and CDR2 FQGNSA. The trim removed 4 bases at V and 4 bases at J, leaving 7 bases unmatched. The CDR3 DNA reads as TGTGCCAGCAGCTCGGGACAGGGAGGCTTCTATGGCTACACCTTC. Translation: CASSSGQGGFYGYTF.

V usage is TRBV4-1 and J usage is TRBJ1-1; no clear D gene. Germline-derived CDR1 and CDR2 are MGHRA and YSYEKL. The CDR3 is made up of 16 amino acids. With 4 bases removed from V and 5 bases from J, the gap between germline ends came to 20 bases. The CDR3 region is CASSPRFPLIGTEAFF. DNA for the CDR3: TGCGCCAGCAGCCCTAGGTTCCCACTAATTGGGACTGAAGCTTTCTTT.

DNA of the CDR3: TGTGCCAGCAGTCAGGTGGGGGTTGGTCGCTACACCTTC. Its translation is CASSQVGVGRYTF. V usage is TRBV2 and J usage is TRBJ1-2, with TRBD1 as a possible D gene (5 bases). The CDR3 runs to 13 residues. V lost 5 bases to trimming and J lost 9 bases, with 16 bases between them. Germline V gene sequence: CDR1 SNHLY, CDR2 FYNNEI. The whole variable domain, remainder taken from reference TRBV2 and TRBJ1-2, is EPEVTQTPSHQVTQMGQEVILRCVPISNHLYFYWYRQILGQKVEFLVSFYNNEISEKSEIFDDQFSVERPDGSNFTLKIRSTKLEDSAMYFCASSQVGVGRYTFGSGTRLTVV.

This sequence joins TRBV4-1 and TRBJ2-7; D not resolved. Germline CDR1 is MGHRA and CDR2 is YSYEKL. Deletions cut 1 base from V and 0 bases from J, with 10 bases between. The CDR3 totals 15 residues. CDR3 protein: CASSQVGRFSYEQYF. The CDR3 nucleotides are TGCGCCAGCAGCCAAGTGGGCAGATTCTCCTACGAGCAGTACTTC.

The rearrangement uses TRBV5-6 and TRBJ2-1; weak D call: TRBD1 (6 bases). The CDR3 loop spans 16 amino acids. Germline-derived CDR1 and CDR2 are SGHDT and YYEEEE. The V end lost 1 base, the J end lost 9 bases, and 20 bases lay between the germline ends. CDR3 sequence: CASSLLYRVRDGEQFF. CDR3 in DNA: TGTGCCAGCAGCTTGCTCTACAGGGTACGGGATGGTGAGCAGTTCTTC.

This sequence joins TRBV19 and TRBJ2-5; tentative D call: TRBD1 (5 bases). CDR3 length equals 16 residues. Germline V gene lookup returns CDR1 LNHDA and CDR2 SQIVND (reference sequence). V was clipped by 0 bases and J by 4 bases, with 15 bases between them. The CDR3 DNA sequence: TGTGCCAGTAGTATAGATCAGGGTAGTTGGAGAGAGACCCAGTACTTC. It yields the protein CASSIDQGSWRETQYF.

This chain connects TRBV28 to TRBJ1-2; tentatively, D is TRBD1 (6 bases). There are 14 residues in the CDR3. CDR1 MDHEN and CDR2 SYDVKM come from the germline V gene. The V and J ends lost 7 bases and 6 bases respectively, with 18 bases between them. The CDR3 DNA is TGTGCCAGCACCATTTCTTGGGGGGGGCATGGCTACACCTTC. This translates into CASTISWGGHGYTF.

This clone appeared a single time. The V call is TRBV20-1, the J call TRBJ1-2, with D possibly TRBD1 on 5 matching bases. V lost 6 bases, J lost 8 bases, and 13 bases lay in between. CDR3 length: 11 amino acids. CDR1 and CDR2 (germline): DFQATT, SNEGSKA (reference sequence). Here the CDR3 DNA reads TGCAGTGCCATGACAGTCGCGGGCTACACCTTC. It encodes CSAMTVAGYTF.

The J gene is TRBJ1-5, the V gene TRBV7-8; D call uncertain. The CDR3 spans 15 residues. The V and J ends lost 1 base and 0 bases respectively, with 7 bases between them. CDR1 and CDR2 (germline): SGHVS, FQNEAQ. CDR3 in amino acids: CASSLERFSNQPQHF. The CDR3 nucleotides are TGTGCCAGCAGCTTAGAGCGGTTTAGCAATCAGCCCCAGCATTTT.

The CDR3 coding sequence is TGTGCCAGCAGCCAAGATATGGGACTAGCGGGAAGGAAGACCCAGTACTTC. The encoded protein is CASSQDMGLAGRKTQYF. The chain carries TRBV4-2 and TRBJ2-5; 13 bases match TRBD2. Per the germline V gene, CDR1 is LGHNA and CDR2 is YNFKEQ. The CDR3 runs to 17 residues. The junction had 7 bases not matched to a gene; V was cut back by 0 bases and J by 6 bases.

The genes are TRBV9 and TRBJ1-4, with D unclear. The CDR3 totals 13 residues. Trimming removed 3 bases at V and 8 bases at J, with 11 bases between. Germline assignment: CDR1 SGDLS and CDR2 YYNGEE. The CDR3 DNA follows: TGTGCCAGCAGCGCCCCGGCGCACGAAAAACTGTTTTTT. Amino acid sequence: CASSAPAHEKLFF.